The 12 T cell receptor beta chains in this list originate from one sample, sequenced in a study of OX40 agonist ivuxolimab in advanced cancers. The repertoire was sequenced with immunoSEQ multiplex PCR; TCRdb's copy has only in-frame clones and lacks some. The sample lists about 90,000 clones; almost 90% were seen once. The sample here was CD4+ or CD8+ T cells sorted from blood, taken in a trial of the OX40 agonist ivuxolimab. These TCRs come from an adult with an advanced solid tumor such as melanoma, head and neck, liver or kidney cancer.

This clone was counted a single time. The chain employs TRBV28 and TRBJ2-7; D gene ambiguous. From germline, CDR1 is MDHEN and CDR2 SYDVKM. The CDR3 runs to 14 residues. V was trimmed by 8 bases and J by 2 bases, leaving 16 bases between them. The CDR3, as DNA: TGTGCCAGCCGTTCAGGTAGCTCCCCCTACGAGCAGTACTTC. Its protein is CASRSGSSPYEQYF.

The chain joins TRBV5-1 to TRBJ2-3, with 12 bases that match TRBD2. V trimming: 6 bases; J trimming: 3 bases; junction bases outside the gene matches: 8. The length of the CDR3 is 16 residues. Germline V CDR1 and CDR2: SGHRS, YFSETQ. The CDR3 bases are TGCGCCAGCACCCTAGGAGGGACTAGCGGGACAGATACGCAGTATTTT. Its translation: CASTLGGTSGTDTQYF.

The CDR3 spells CASSPDWNGGNEQFF. CDR3 coding DNA: TGTGCCAGCAGCCCCGACTGGAACGGAGGGAATGAGCAGTTCTTC. The V call is TRBV11-2, the J call TRBJ2-1; D is possibly TRBD2 (6 bases). This CDR3 region has 15 residues. The V end lost 5 bases, the J end lost 7 bases, and 18 bases lay between the germline ends. The germline V gene has CDR1 SGHAT and CDR2 FQNNGV.

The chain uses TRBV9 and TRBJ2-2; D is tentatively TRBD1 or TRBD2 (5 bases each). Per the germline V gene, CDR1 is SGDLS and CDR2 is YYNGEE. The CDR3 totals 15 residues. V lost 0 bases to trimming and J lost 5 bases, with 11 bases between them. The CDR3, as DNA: TGTGCCAGCAGCGTAGGGACTCCAGGGACCGGGGAGCTGTTTTTT. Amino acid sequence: CASSVGTPGTGELFF.

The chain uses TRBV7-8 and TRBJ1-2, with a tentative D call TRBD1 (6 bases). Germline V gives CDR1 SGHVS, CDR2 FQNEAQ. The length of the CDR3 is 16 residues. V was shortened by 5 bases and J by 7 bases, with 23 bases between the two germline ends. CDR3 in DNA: TGTGCCAGCAGCCCTGGTGGGGGCGGCTCTATCCTTGGCTACACCTTC. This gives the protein CASSPGGGGSILGYTF. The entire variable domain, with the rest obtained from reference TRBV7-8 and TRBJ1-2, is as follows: GAGVSQSPRYKVAKRGQDVALRCDPISGHVSLFWYQQALGQGPEFLTYFQNEAQLDKSGLPSDRFFAERPEGSVSTLKIQRTQQEDSAVYLCASSPGGGGSILGYTFGSGTRLTVV.

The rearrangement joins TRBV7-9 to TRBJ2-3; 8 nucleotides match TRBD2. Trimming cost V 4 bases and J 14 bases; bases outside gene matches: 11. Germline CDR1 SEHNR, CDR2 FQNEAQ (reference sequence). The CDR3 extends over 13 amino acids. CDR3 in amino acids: CASSSGTRGPGYF. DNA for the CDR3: TGTGCCAGCAGCTCCGGGACTAGGGGCCCGGGGTATTTT.

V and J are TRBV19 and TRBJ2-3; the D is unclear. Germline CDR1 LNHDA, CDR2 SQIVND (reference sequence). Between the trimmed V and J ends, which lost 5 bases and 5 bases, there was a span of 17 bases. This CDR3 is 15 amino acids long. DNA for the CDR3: TGTGCCAGTAGTCCCCTCGTCCAGCACGGAGATACGCAGTATTTT. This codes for CASSPLVQHGDTQYF. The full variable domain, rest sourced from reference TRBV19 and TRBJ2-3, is DGGITQSPKYLFRKEGQNVTLSCEQNLNHDAMYWYRQDPGQGLRLIYYSQIVNDFQKGDIAEGYSVSREKKESFPLTVTSAQKNPTAFYLCASSPLVQHGDTQYFGPGTRLTVL.

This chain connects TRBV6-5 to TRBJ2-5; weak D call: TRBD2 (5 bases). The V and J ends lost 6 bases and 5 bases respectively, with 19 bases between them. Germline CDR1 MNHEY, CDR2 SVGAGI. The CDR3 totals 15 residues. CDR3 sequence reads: CASSPSRAELETQYF. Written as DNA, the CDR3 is TGTGCCAGCAGCCCATCACGAGCGGAGTTGGAGACCCAGTACTTC.

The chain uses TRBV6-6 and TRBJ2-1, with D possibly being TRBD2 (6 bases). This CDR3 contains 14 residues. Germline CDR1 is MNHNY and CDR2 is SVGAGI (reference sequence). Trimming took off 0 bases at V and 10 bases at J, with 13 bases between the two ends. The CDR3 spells CASSYSLTGDEQFF. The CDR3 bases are TGTGCCAGCAGTTACTCACTCACGGGAGACGAGCAGTTCTTC.

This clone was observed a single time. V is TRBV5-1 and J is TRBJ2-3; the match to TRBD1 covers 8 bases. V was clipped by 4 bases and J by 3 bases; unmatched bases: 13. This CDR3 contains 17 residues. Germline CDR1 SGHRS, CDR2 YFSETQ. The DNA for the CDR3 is TGCGCCAGCAGCAGGGACGGAACAGGGGGTCAAACAGATACGCAGTATTTT. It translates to CASSRDGTGGQTDTQYF.

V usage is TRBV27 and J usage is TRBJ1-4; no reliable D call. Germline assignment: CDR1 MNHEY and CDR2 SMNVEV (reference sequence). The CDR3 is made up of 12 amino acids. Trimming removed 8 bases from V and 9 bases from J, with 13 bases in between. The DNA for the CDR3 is TGTGCCAGCGGGTGGGGATTGAAAAAACTGTTTTTT. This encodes CASGWGLKKLFF.

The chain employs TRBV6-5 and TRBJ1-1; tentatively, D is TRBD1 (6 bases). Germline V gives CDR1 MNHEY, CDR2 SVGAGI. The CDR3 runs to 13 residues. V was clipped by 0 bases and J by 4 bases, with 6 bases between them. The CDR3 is CASSYSTGTEAFF. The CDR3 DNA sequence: TGTGCCAGCAGTTACTCGACAGGCACTGAAGCTTTCTTT.